This passage covers 30 T cell receptor beta chains from one sample sequenced in a study of blood T cell repertoires in COVID-19. Assay used: immunoSEQ multiplex PCR; TCRdb lists only in-frame clones, some missing. This table holds 250,000 to 400,000 clones, roughly nine tenths found once. The sequenced sample was peripheral blood. Receptors were obtained from a woman aged 25 to 39 with COVID-19, enrolled during active disease.

The chain couples TRBV10-2 to TRBJ1-4; D not resolved. With 8 bases removed from V and 7 bases from J, the gap between germline ends came to 14 bases. This CDR3 contains 13 residues. Germline V lookup: CDR1 WSHSY, CDR2 SAAADI. In nucleotides, the CDR3 is TGCGCCAGCTCGGATCCGACTTTTGAAAAACTGTTTTTT. Translated: CASSDPTFEKLFF.

The chain has TRBV5-1 and TRBJ1-4; the D gene is possibly TRBD1 (6 bases). This CDR3 has 14 residues. CDR1 is SGHRS, CDR2 YFSETQ, per germline. The V end was cut by 4 bases, the J end by 8 bases, with 15 bases between. The CDR3 sequence is CASSPGGGTEKLFF. CDR3 in DNA: TGCGCCAGCAGCCCGGGCGGGGGCACCGAAAAACTGTTTTTT.

The chain has TRBV12-3 or TRBV12-4 and TRBJ1-1; a possible D gene is TRBD1 (5 bases). The V end lost 0 bases, the J end lost 3 bases, and 5 bases lay between the germline ends. This CDR3 comprises 13 residues. DNA of the CDR3: TGTGCCAGCAGTTTAGCCAGGGACACTGAAGCTTTCTTT. Translation: CASSLARDTEAFF.

The rearrangement uses TRBV2 and TRBJ1-2; tentatively, D is TRBD1 (5 bases). The germline gives CDR1 SNHLY, CDR2 FYNNEI. Trimming shortened V by 1 base and J by 1 base, and 13 bases separated the two germline ends. The CDR3 loop spans 16 amino acids. The CDR3: CASSEGPAGYNYGYTF. The DNA for the CDR3 is TGTGCCAGCAGTGAAGGTCCCGCAGGGTATAACTATGGCTACACCTTC.

The V gene is TRBV5-6, the J gene TRBJ1-5, with D hard to call. The CDR3 has 14 residues. Germline CDR1 reads SGHDT; CDR2 reads YYEEEE. Trimming shortened V by 4 bases and J by 4 bases, and 12 bases separated the two germline ends. This CDR3 is CASSLGSLNQPQHF. CDR3 DNA sequence: TGTGCCAGCAGCCTCGGGTCCTTAAATCAGCCCCAGCATTTT.

Concerning this clone itself: An end of the junction does not agree with germline; a read error may underlie this. This chain joins TRBV19 and TRBJ2-1; 11 positions match TRBD2. The CDR3 loop spans 14 amino acids. Germline values: CDR1 LNHDA, CDR2 SQIVND (reference sequence). The CDR3 sequence: CASSIDERLAGWIF. In DNA, the CDR3 is TGTGCCAGTAGTATAGACGAAAGACTAGCGGGATGGATCTTC.

The gene calls are TRBV7-2 and TRBJ2-1, with D tentatively TRBD2 (5 bases). This CDR3 is built from 15 residues. Germline CDR1 reads SGHTA; CDR2 reads FQGNSA. Trimming left V 2 bases short and J 9 bases short, with 17 bases between. The CDR3 is CASSLSRGVGSEQFF. The CDR3 bases are TGTGCCAGCAGCTTAAGTCGGGGAGTGGGAAGTGAGCAGTTCTTC. Together with reference TRBV7-2 and TRBJ2-1, the CDR3 gives the full variable domain: GAGVSQSPSNKVTEKGKDVELRCDPISGHTALYWYRQSLGQGLEFLIYFQGNSAPDKSGLPSDRFSAERTGGSVSTLTIQRTQQEDSAVYLCASSLSRGVGSEQFFGPGTRLTVL.

The rearrangement uses TRBV2 and TRBJ2-7; perhaps TRBD2 as D (5 bases). V lost 6 bases, J lost 0 bases, and 12 bases lay in between. Per germline, CDR1 SNHLY and CDR2 FYNNEI. The CDR3 runs to 14 residues. This chain's CDR3 is CASRRAEASYEQYF. The CDR3 region has the DNA TGTGCCAGCAGAAGGGCGGAGGCCTCCTACGAGCAGTACTTC.

This clone has a single count. The genes are TRBV28 and TRBJ1-1; TRBD1 is a possible D gene (6 bases). The germline V and J ends were trimmed by 6 bases and 6 bases, with 11 bases remaining between them. The CDR3 extends over 12 amino acids. Looked up from germline, CDR1 is MDHEN and CDR2 is SYDVKM. The CDR3 coding sequence is TGTGCCAGCAGCGACAGGTCCTCTGAAGCTTTCTTT. It encodes CASSDRSSEAFF.

This clone appeared once. V gene TRBV3-1 (or the pseudogene TRBV3-2) combines with J gene TRBJ1-3, with a weak D call TRBD1 (5 bases). This CDR3 is 15 amino acids long. With 4 bases removed from V and 11 bases from J, the gap between germline ends came to 21 bases. Per germline, CDR1 LGHDT and CDR2 YNNKEL (reference sequence). In DNA, the CDR3 is TGTGCCAGCAGCCCATCGACAGACTCTCTGGTCGCCATATATTTT. It codes for CASSPSTDSLVAIYF.

This clone was seen once. V and J are TRBV18 and TRBJ1-2; D is ambiguous. Trimming removed 4 bases from V and 4 bases from J, with 16 bases in between. The CDR3 runs to 15 residues. Germline lookup yields CDR1 KGHSH and CDR2 LQKENI. For the CDR3, the DNA is TGTGCCAGCTCACAGGGCGGGGTCCGGAGCTATGGCTACACCTTC. This sequence encodes CASSQGGVRSYGYTF.

CDR3 sequence (DNA): TGTGCTAGTGGTCCTAGGGTCGGGAAGGGTGAGCAGTTCTTC. This sequence encodes CASGPRVGKGEQFF. This rearrangement joins TRBV12-5 to TRBJ2-1, with D tentatively TRBD2 (5 bases). Between the trimmed V and J ends, which lost 5 bases and 9 bases, there was a span of 17 bases. This CDR3 is 14 amino acids long. Looked up from germline, CDR1 is LGHNT and CDR2 is FRNRAP. Full variable domain (remainder filled in from reference TRBV12-5 and TRBJ2-1): DARVTQTPRHKVTEMGQEVTMRCQPILGHNTVFWYRQTMMQGLELLAYFRNRAPLDDSGMPKDRFSAEMPDATLATLKIQPSEPRDSAVYFCASGPRVGKGEQFFGPGTRLTVL.

J is TRBJ2-5 and V is TRBV7-8; 13 bases align to TRBD2. Germline V lookup: CDR1 SGHVS, CDR2 FQNEAQ. This CDR3 has 15 amino acids. The ends lost 7 bases at V and 5 bases at J; junction bases unmatched: 7. In nucleotides, the CDR3 is TGTGCCAGCACCCTCCCGACTAGCGGGAGGGAGACCCAGTACTTC. Residues: CASTLPTSGRETQYF.

The rearrangement uses TRBV11-2 and TRBJ1-3, with TRBD1 identical over 7 bases. From germline, CDR1 is SGHAT and CDR2 FQNNGV. V lost 5 bases and J lost 4; bases outside the gene matches: 11. The CDR3 length is 16 residues. CDR3 DNA sequence: TGTGCCAGCAGCCTAACTCAGGGGGTGAAAGGAAACACCATATATTTT. Translating it yields CASSLTQGVKGNTIYF.

This rearrangement joins TRBV6-6 to TRBJ2-5, with D maybe TRBD2 (6 bases). Trimming stripped 8 bases from V and 9 bases from J, with 19 bases between. The CDR3 totals 13 residues. The germline gives CDR1 MNHNY, CDR2 SVGAGI (reference sequence). The CDR3 DNA is TGTGCCAGCGCTGGATGGGGGGATTCGGCCCAGTACTTC. It translates to CASAGWGDSAQYF.

This sequence joins TRBV5-6 and TRBJ2-1; 11 nucleotides align to TRBD1. Trimming removed 2 bases from V and 5 bases from J; junction bases left unmatched: 3. The CDR3 covers 15 residues. Germline-derived CDR1 and CDR2 are SGHDT and YYEEEE. The CDR3 here is CASSFGQGAHNEQFF. CDR3 coding DNA: TGTGCCAGCAGCTTTGGACAGGGGGCCCACAATGAGCAGTTCTTC.

V gene TRBV28 combines with J gene TRBJ1-2, with a tentative D call TRBD1 (5 bases). CDR1 MDHEN and CDR2 SYDVKM come from the germline V gene. V lost 3 bases, J lost 7 bases, and 21 bases lay in between. The CDR3 length is 16 residues. The CDR3 DNA reads as TGTGCCAGCAGTTTCCTTGTCCCGGGAGGGGCATCTGGCTACACCTTC. Translated: CASSFLVPGGASGYTF.

The chain couples TRBV14 to TRBJ1-1, with D tentatively TRBD1 (5 bases). There are 14 residues in the CDR3. Germline CDR1 and CDR2: SGHDN and FVKESK. Deletions cut 2 bases from V and 1 base from J, with 8 bases between. The CDR3 here is CASSQFQGNTEAFF. The CDR3, as DNA: TGTGCCAGCAGCCAATTCCAGGGGAACACTGAAGCTTTCTTT.

The V and J genes are TRBV5-1 and TRBJ2-1; possibly TRBD2 for D (5 bases). Germline CDR1 reads SGHRS; CDR2 reads YFSETQ. V lost 0 bases and J lost 5, with 15 bases in between. This CDR3 is 16 amino acids long. CDR3 sequence reads: CASSLEWPSSNNEQFF. CDR3 sequence (DNA): TGCGCCAGCAGCTTGGAGTGGCCTAGCAGTAACAATGAGCAGTTCTTC.

This rearrangement joins TRBV7-9 to TRBJ2-7, with TRBD2 identical over 8 bases. The germline V gene has CDR1 SEHNR and CDR2 FQNEAQ (reference sequence). This CDR3 is 13 amino acids long. V lost 7 bases, J lost 4 bases, and 6 bases stayed unmatched. The CDR3 nucleotides read TGTGCCAGCACGGGACTAGTGAATTACGAGCAGTACTTC. This translates into CASTGLVNYEQYF.

The V call is TRBV10-3, the J call TRBJ2-1; TRBD1 matches 10 bases. The CDR3 contains 15 residues. CDR1 is ENHRY and CDR2 is SYGVKD in the germline V gene. Unmatched junction bases numbered 0, after V lost 2 bases and J lost 2 bases. CDR3 coding DNA: TGTGCCATCAGTGAGGGACAGGGGGCCTACAATGAGCAGTTCTTC. Its translation is CAISEGQGAYNEQFF.

The chain combines TRBV7-3 with TRBJ1-1; D call uncertain. The CDR3 consists of 13 residues. V was shortened by 3 bases and J by 1 base, with 6 bases between the two germline ends. The V gene's germline CDR1 is SGHTA and CDR2 FQGTGA. The CDR3 DNA sequence: TGTGCCAGCAGCTTCTCGGGGAACACTGAAGCTTTCTTT. This gives the protein CASSFSGNTEAFF.

The rearrangement joins TRBV10-3 to TRBJ2-1; TRBD2 matches at 12 bases. In germline, CDR1 is ENHRY, CDR2 SYGVKD. The CDR3 totals 17 residues. With V trimmed by 4 bases and J by 6 bases, 10 bases remained unmatched. The DNA for the CDR3 is TGTGCCATCAGTGGGCCTAGCGGGAGGGCTTTGGGCAATGAGCAGTTCTTC. It encodes CAISGPSGRALGNEQFF.

The chain joins TRBV7-6 to TRBJ2-5; weak D call: TRBD1 (6 bases). With 1 base removed from V and 3 bases from J, the gap between germline ends came to 9 bases. The germline CDR1 and CDR2 sequences are SGHVS and FNYEAQ. This CDR3 is built from 14 residues. The CDR3 DNA is TGTGCCAGCAGCTTAGGACAGGTTAAAGAGACCCAGTACTTC. It is translated as CASSLGQVKETQYF.

The chain has TRBV7-9 and TRBJ2-1, with 9 positions matching TRBD1. V lost 3 bases to trimming and J lost 6 bases; unmatched junction nucleotides: 6. CDR3 length: 15 residues. The germline V gene has CDR1 SEHNR and CDR2 FQNEAQ (reference sequence). CDR3 nucleotides: TGTGCCAGCAGCTTTACAGGGGGCGCGGTCAATGAGCAGTTCTTC. Protein: CASSFTGGAVNEQFF.

The chain is built from TRBV11-3 and TRBJ2-1; 10 nucleotides align to TRBD2. The junction had 16 bases not matched to a gene; V was cut back by 7 bases and J by 1 base. The germline V gene has CDR1 SGHNT and CDR2 YENEEA. The CDR3 contains 19 residues. The CDR3 loop is CASMALGKREGLSYNEQFF. The CDR3 DNA is TGTGCCAGCATGGCCCTAGGGAAGCGGGAGGGACTTTCCTACAATGAGCAGTTCTTC.

The chain combines TRBV21-1 with TRBJ1-4; TRBD1 was called by the table and not checked on the DNA. TRBV21-1 is recorded as a pseudogene. The CDR3 has 14 residues. CDR3 protein: CASSTDRGIEKLFF. DNA for the CDR3: TGTGCCAGCAGCACGGACAGGGGGATTGAAAAACTGTTTTTT.

The CDR3 protein is CASSEDVNTYEQYF. CDR3 in DNA: TGTGCCAGCAGTGAAGATGTCAACACCTACGAGCAGTACTTC. This sequence joins TRBV6-1 and TRBJ2-7, with unresolved D. The V and J ends lost 1 base and 2 bases respectively, with 9 bases between them. This CDR3 has 14 residues. CDR1 is MNHNS, CDR2 SASEGT, per germline.

The rearrangement links TRBV5-5 to TRBJ1-1; D remains unclear. Trimming shortened V by 0 bases and J by 3 bases, and 6 bases separated the two germline ends. In germline, CDR1 is SGHKS, CDR2 YYEKEE (reference sequence). There are 13 residues in the CDR3. In DNA, the CDR3 is TGTGCCAGCAGCTTGGGTCGGGACACTGAAGCTTTCTTT. Translated, it gives CASSLGRDTEAFF.

The chain employs TRBV5-8 and TRBJ1-1; TRBD1 aligns across 9 bases. The germline CDR1 and CDR2 sequences are SGHTS and YDEGEE. The CDR3 has 14 residues. J gave up 4 bases and V 6 bases, and 7 bases lay outside the gene matches. The chain's CDR3 is CASIRRQGGTEAFF. As DNA, the CDR3 is TGTGCCAGCATCCGCAGACAGGGGGGCACTGAAGCTTTCTTT.